Listed below are T cell receptor beta chains from one sample, sequenced in a study of shared clonotypes between healthy human individuals. The data were produced by immunoSEQ multiplex PCR, yet TCRdb's version contains in-frame clones alone and is incomplete. The data hold around 1.9 million clones, with roughly 91% observed a single time. The material sequenced was naive CD8+ T cells from PBMCs. Receptors originate from a man younger than 35 in good health. Some clones in this sample may be carry-over from other donors' samples. The CDR3 runs from the conserved cysteine through the conserved F or W. Each record gives: clone size, D gene, J gene, V gene, CDR3 protein, CDR3 DNA. A D gene is named only where the DNA matches it firmly. Size is omitted from some rows. Given values are once, few, many or a class for expanded clones.

NA	NA	TRBJ1-3	TRBV9	CASSVDGGTGNTIYF	TGTGCCAGCAGCGTAGACGGGGGGACTGGAAACACCATATATTTT
NA	NA	TRBJ1-1	TRBV5-8	CASTVYSRDTEAFF	TGTGCCAGCACCGTTTATTCTAGGGACACTGAAGCTTTCTTT
NA	NA	TRBJ2-7	TRBV2	CASSDSHLSHEQYF	TGTGCCAGCAGTGACAGTCACCTCTCCCACGAGCAGTACTTC
NA	NA	TRBJ1-1	TRBV13	CASSLGWGSMNTEAFF	TGTGCCAGCAGCTTAGGCTGGGGGTCCATGAACACTGAAGCTTTCTTT
NA	TRBD1	TRBJ2-6	TRBV7-9	CASGALQGAQWANVLTF	TGTGCCAGCGGGGCCCTACAGGGGGCGCAGTGGGCCAACGTCCTGACTTTC
NA	TRBD2	TRBJ2-5	TRBV13	CASSSGLAGSETQYF	TGTGCCAGCAGCTCGGGACTAGCGGGATCAGAGACCCAGTACTTC
NA	TRBD1	TRBJ1-3	TRBV11-1	CASTHMGTGWTSSGNTIYF	TGTGCCAGCACCCACATGGGGACAGGGTGGACGAGCTCTGGAAACACCATATATTTT
NA	NA	TRBJ1-4	TRBV5-5	CASQFGEVIGEKLFF	TGTGCCAGCCAATTCGGGGAAGTGATCGGTGAAAAACTGTTTTTT
NA	NA	TRBJ1-1	TRBV10-3	CAISEVKAEAFF	TGTGCCATCAGTGAGGTAAAGGCTGAAGCTTTCTTT
NA	NA	TRBJ2-7	TRBV5-5	CASSLDETFYF	TGTGCCAGCAGCTTGGATGAGACTTTTTACTTC
NA	NA	TRBJ2-3	TRBV6-5	CASSYGRLSSTDTQYF	TGTGCCAGCAGTTACGGTCGTCTCAGTAGCACAGATACGCAGTATTTT
NA	NA	TRBJ2-1	TRBV14	CASSHRPPGTLNEQFF	TGTGCCAGCAGCCATAGGCCCCCGGGGACGTTGAATGAGCAGTTCTTC
NA	NA	TRBJ2-5	TRBV5-1	CASSLEETQYF	TGCGCCAGCAGCTTGGAAGAGACCCAGTACTTC
NA	NA	TRBJ2-7	TRBV7-9	CASSRPTGPLDEQYF	TGTGCCAGCAGCCGCCCGACAGGCCCACTGGACGAGCAGTACTTC
NA	NA	TRBJ2-7	TRBV27	CASSLGRAYEQYF	TGTGCCAGCAGTTTAGGTAGGGCCTACGAGCAGTACTTC
NA	NA	TRBJ2-7	TRBV6-5	CASSYSGGEQYYEQYF	TGTGCCAGCAGTTACTCAGGGGGGGAACAATACTACGAGCAGTACTTC
NA	TRBD2	TRBJ2-1	TRBV28	CASSFSQRGLAGGNSYNEQFF	TGTGCCAGCAGTTTTTCTCAGAGGGGACTAGCGGGAGGCAACTCCTACAATGAGCAGTTCTTC
NA	TRBD2	TRBJ2-7	TRBV4-2	CASSPLDRAGEPYEQYF	TGTGCCAGCAGCCCCTTGGATCGAGCGGGAGAGCCCTACGAGCAGTACTTC
NA	TRBD1	TRBJ1-5	TRBV28	CASSLTGAVQPQHF	TGTGCCAGCAGTCTAACAGGGGCGGTTCAGCCCCAGCATTTT
NA	NA	TRBJ1-2	TRBV7-9	CASSSLQIYGYTF	TGTGCCAGCAGCTCGTTACAGATCTATGGCTACACCTTC
NA	NA	TRBJ1-5	TRBV7-2	CASSLWDSNQPQHF	TGTGCCAGCAGCCTGTGGGACAGCAATCAGCCCCAGCATTTT
few	NA	TRBJ1-2	TRBV14	CASSQTLNYGYTF	TGTGCCAGCAGCCAAACGCTGAACTATGGCTACACCTTC
NA	TRBD1	TRBJ1-5	TRBV9	CASSGGQGGNQPQHF	TGTGCCAGCAGCGGAGGACAGGGGGGCAATCAGCCCCAGCATTTT
NA	NA	TRBJ2-3	TRBV5-6	CASIRTQQGRTDTQYF	TGTGCCAGCATCCGAACACAACAGGGACGCACAGATACGCAGTATTTT
NA	NA	TRBJ2-1	TRBV18	CASSPGAADNEQFF	TGTGCCAGCTCACCTGGGGCGGCGGACAATGAGCAGTTCTTC
NA	NA	TRBJ2-7	TRBV7-8	CASSLPDRPYEQYF	TGTGCCAGCAGCTTACCCGACAGGCCCTACGAGCAGTACTTC
NA	TRBD1	TRBJ1-2	TRBV29-1	CSVRDRIYGYTF	TGCAGCGTTAGGGACAGGATCTATGGCTACACCTTC
NA	NA	TRBJ1-1	TRBV5-4	CASSLDLNTEAFF	TGTGCCAGCAGCTTGGATCTGAACACTGAAGCTTTCTTT
once	NA	TRBJ1-4	TRBV28	CASSFRDVLSGANEKLFF	TGTGCCAGCAGTTTCCGGGACGTATTAAGTGGGGCAAATGAAAAACTGTTTTTT
NA	NA	TRBJ2-2	TRBV11-3	CASSTRTENTGELFF	TGTGCCAGCAGCACCCGGACAGAGAACACCGGGGAGCTGTTTTTT
NA	TRBD1	TRBJ1-2	TRBV5-4	CASTERGGGYGYTF	TGTGCCAGCACCGAGAGAGGGGGCGGTTATGGCTACACCTTC
NA	TRBD2	TRBJ2-7	TRBV14	CASSRGLAESYEQYF	TGTGCCAGCAGCCGGGGACTAGCGGAATCCTACGAGCAGTACTTC
NA	NA	TRBJ2-1	TRBV7-9	CASSLLGSEQFF	TGTGCCAGCAGCTTACTGGGGAGTGAGCAGTTCTTC
NA	NA	TRBJ2-1	TRBV7-2	CASSLPRGRATDNEQFF	TGTGCCAGCAGCTTACCCCGGGGTCGCGCGACGGACAATGAGCAGTTCTTC
once	NA	TRBJ1-2	TRBV28	CASRQTMPNYGYTF	TGTGCCAGCAGGCAGACAATGCCTAACTATGGCTACACCTTC
NA	NA	TRBJ1-3	TRBV10-3	CAISETSPRGGNTIYF	TGTGCCATCAGTGAGACTAGTCCTAGAGGCGGAAACACCATATATTTT
NA	NA	TRBJ1-1	TRBV4-1	CASSQDRVGTEAFF	TGCGCCAGCAGCCAAGATCGGGTTGGCACTGAAGCTTTCTTT
NA	TRBD1	TRBJ2-2	TRBV27	CASSLETGIVTGELFF	TGTGCCAGCAGTTTAGAGACAGGGATAGTCACCGGGGAGCTGTTTTTT
NA	TRBD1	TRBJ2-1	TRBV7-9	CASSGTGGLGAAYNEQFF	TGTGCCAGCAGCGGGACAGGGGGCCTCGGGGCAGCCTACAATGAGCAGTTCTTC
NA	NA	TRBJ1-2	TRBV5-1	CASSLERLYGYTF	TGCGCCAGCAGCTTGGAGCGGCTCTATGGCTACACCTTC
NA	NA	TRBJ2-7	TRBV6-6	CASSYSVGVGEQYF	TGTGCCAGCAGTTACTCGGTCGGAGTCGGCGAGCAGTACTTC